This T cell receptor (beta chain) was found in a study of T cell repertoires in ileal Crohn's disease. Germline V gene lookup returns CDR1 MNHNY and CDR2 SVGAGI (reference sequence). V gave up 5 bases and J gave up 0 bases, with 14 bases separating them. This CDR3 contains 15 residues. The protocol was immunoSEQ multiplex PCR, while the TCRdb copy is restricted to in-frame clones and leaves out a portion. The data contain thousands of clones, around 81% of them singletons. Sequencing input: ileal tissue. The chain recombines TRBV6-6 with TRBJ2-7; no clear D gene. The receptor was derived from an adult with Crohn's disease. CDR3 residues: CASSQGWARSYEQYF. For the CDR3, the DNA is TGTGCCAGCAGTCAAGGATGGGCCCGCTCCTACGAGCAGTACTTC.